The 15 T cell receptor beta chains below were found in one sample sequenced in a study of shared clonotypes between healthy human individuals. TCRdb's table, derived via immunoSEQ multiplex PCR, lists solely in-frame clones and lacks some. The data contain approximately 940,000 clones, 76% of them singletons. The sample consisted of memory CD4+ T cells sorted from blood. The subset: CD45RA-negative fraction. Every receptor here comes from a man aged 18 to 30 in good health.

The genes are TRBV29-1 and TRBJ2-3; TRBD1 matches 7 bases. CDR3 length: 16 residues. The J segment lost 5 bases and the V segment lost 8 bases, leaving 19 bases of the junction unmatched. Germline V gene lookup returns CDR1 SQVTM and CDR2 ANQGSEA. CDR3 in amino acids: CSFRDRGAPREDTQYF. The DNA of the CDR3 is TGCAGCTTCCGGGACAGAGGAGCCCCCCGCGAAGATACGCAGTATTTT.

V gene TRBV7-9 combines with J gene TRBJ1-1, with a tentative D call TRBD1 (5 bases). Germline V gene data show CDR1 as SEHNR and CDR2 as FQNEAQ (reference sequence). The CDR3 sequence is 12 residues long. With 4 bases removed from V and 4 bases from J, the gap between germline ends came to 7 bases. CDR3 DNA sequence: TGTGCCAGCAGCTCTGGGGGCACTGAAGCTTTCTTT. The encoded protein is CASSSGGTEAFF.

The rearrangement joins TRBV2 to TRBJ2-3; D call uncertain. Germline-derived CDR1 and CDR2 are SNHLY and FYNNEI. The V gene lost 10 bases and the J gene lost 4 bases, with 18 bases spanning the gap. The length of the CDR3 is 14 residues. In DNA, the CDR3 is TGTGCCACACGTCACCGGAGTGGCCCAGATACGCAGTATTTT. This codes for CATRHRSGPDTQYF.

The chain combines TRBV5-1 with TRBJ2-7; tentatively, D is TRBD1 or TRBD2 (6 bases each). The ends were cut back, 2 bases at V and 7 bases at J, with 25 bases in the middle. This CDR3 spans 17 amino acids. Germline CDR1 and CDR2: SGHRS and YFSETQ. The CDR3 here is CASSFNMEGWGQKEQYF. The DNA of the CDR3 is TGCGCCAGCAGCTTCAATATGGAGGGTTGGGGGCAGAAGGAGCAGTACTTC.

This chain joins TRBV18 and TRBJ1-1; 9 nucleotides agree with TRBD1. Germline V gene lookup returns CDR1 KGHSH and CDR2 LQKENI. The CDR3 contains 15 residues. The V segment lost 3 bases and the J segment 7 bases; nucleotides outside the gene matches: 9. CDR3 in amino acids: CASSPGQGSKGEAFF. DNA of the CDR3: TGTGCCAGCTCACCGGGACAGGGTAGTAAGGGTGAAGCTTTCTTT. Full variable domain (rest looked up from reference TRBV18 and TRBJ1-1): NAGVMQNPRHLVRRRGQEARLRCSPMKGHSHVYWYRQLPEEGLKFMVYLQKENIIDESGMPKERFSAEFPKEGPSILRIQQVVRGDSAAYFCASSPGQGSKGEAFFGQGTRLTVV.

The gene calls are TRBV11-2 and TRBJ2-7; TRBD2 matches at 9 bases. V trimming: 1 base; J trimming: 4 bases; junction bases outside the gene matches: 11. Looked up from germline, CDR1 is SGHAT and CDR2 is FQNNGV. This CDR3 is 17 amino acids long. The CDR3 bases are TGTGCCAGCAGCTTAGGGAGGGCTAGCGGGGTCCCTTACGAGCAGTACTTC. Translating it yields CASSLGRASGVPYEQYF.

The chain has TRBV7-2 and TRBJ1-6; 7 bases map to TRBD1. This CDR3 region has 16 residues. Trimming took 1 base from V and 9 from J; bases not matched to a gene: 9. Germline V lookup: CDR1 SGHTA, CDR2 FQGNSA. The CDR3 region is CASSLGFGQGGSPLHF. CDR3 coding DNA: TGTGCCAGCAGCTTAGGGTTCGGGCAGGGGGGTTCACCCCTCCACTTT.

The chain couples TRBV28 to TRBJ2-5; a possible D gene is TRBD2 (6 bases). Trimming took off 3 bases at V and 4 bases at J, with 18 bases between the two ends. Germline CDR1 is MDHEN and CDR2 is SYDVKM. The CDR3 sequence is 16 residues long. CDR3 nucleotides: TGTGCCAGCAGTTTTGCGGGGCTATCGGAGGGAGAGACCCAGTACTTC. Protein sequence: CASSFAGLSEGETQYF.

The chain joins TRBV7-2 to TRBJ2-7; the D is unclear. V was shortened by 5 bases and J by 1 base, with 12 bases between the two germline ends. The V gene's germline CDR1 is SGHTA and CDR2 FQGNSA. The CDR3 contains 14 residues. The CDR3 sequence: CASSMGPESYEQYF. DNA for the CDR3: TGTGCCAGCAGCATGGGTCCCGAATCCTACGAGCAGTACTTC.

In DNA, the CDR3 is TGTGCCAGCAGCCAAGATGGGGGGGTTCCTTACAATGAGCAGTTCTTC. As protein: CASSQDGGVPYNEQFF. The chain has TRBV4-2 and TRBJ2-1; 7 nucleotides agree with TRBD2. V lost 0 bases, J lost 4 bases, and 6 bases stayed unmatched. The CDR3 length is 16 residues. The V gene's germline CDR1 is LGHNA and CDR2 YNFKEQ.

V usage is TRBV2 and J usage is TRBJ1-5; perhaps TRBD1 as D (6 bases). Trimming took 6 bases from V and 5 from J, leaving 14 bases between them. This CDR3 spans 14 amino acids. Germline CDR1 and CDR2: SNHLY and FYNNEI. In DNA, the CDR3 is TGTGCCAGCAGCGAGGACAGAACAGATCAGCCCCAGCATTTT. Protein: CASSEDRTDQPQHF.

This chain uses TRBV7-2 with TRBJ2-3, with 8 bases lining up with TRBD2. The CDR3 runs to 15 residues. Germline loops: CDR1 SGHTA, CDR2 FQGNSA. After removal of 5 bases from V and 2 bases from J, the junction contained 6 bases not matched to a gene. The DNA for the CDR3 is TGTGCCAGCAGCCCACGGGGGGGGAACACAGATACGCAGTATTTT. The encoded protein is CASSPRGGNTDTQYF.

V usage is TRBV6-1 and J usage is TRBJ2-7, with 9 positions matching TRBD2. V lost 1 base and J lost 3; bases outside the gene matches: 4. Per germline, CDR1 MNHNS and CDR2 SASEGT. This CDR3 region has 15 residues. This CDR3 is CASSEGSSGVYEQYF. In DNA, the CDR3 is TGTGCCAGCAGTGAAGGATCTAGCGGGGTCTACGAGCAGTACTTC.

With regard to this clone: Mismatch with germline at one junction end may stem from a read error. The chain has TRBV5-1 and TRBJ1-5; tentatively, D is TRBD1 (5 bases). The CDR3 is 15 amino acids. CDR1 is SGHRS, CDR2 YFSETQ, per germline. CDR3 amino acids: CASSLGPEGSQPQHF. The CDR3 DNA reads TGCGCCAGCAGTTTGGGACCCGAGGGAAGTCAGCCCCAGCATTTT.

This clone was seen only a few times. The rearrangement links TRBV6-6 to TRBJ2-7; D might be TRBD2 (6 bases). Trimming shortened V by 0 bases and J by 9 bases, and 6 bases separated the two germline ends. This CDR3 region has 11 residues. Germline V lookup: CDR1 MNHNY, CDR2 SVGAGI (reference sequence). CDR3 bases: TGTGCCAGCAGTTACTCGGGAGGGCAGTACTTC. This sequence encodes CASSYSGGQYF.